This T cell receptor (beta chain) was sequenced in a study of T cell responses to AZD1222 COVID-19 vaccine listed by TCRdb under 2021. Some background on the complete study: Because spike-specific TCR depth and breadth did not differ between the two schedules, AZD1222 recipients who got a second dose at roughly 4 weeks were pooled with those who got a second dose at roughly 12 weeks. TCR sequencing was performed for more than 230 trial participants, of whom 207 were given two doses of AZD1222 and some 26 were given two doses of MenACWY control vaccine. Trial participants were enrolled into age subgroups of 18-55, 56-69 and 70-plus years, which contained about 150, 27 and 61 TCR-sequenced participants, respectively.

The cysteine opens and the phenylalanine closes a CDR3 of 15 amino acids. The CDR3 DNA has 45 bases and is translated from base 1. Based on the germline V gene (reference sequence), the CDR1 and CDR2 sequences are MNHNY and SVGAGI. V gives up 5 bases and J gives up 2 bases, and the segment between their germline ends measures 12 bases. Regarding this clone: The clone's antigen remains unknown. Base quality data are lacking; no much larger clone is found one base away.

According to the study, the label for this sample's time point signals: baseline before first vaccination. The vaccinee samples were drawn from two UK trials, COV001 and COV002, one of which was a single-blind randomized controlled phase 2/3 trial testing AZD1222 (ChAdOx1 nCoV-19) in healthy adults. Trial participant PBMC samples were collected at day 0 and day 28 after the second dose for TCRbeta chain sequencing. Here is what the overall study found, with its caveats: After two AZD1222 doses, spike-specific TCR breadth and depth were significantly higher than at day 0 and than in MenACWY recipients. The whole spike protein was spanned by vaccine-associated CD4 TCRs, and dominant responses were seen in regions 160-218 and 743-854. In the small 56-69-year group, the increase in depth fell short of significance, most likely because of low power. No day 14 peak-response samples were available, so repertoires were characterized only after the peak T cell response. Most participants were white British and females outnumbered males, and the authors suggested that clonal diversity may have been underestimated. Reportedly, almost half of the unique spike-specific TCRs recognized epitopes lying outside the regions that are mutated in the B.1.351 and B.1.1.7 variants. Conclusions about previously exposed vaccinees are limited, since just six AZD1222 recipients were seropositive for SARS-CoV-2 at baseline.

The CDR3 regions of human TCRbeta chains were analyzed by immunosequencing. From the authors' description of their analysis: TCRs in the repertoires were compared against a reference library of SARS-CoV-2-specific TCRs that had been generated with the MIRA antigen-specificity platform. Breadth was defined as the fraction of unique TCRs that were SARS-CoV-2-associated, and depth was defined as the fraction of total T cells that were SARS-CoV-2-associated. Using the MIRA data, each spike-specific TCR was assigned both to the spike region to which the TCR was reactive and to a CD4 or CD8 class. Log10-transformed breadth and depth values were compared by one-way ANOVA with Sidak's multiple comparisons tests. Sourced from immuneACCESS, this table was stored by TCRdb with only in-frame sequences that have V and J called. A share of the clones is absent; for the studies checked, an unresolved V gene accounts for under half, and the remainder has no known explanation. The V and J calls and clone size come from that table; D and trimming were worked out from the DNA. The sample data list about 150,000 clones, and about nine tenths of these were observed just once. The ten largest clones capture approximately 5.1% of the sample.

This chain is built from TRBV6-6 and TRBJ2-2; no D gene call is confident. The material was peripheral blood, obtained on day 0 of AZD1222 vaccination. The TCR sequence derives from an adult in good health. The nucleotide sequence reads TGTGCCAGCAGTCCGCGGATAGATAACACCGGGGAGCTGTTTTTT. It translates to CASSPRIDNTGELFF.